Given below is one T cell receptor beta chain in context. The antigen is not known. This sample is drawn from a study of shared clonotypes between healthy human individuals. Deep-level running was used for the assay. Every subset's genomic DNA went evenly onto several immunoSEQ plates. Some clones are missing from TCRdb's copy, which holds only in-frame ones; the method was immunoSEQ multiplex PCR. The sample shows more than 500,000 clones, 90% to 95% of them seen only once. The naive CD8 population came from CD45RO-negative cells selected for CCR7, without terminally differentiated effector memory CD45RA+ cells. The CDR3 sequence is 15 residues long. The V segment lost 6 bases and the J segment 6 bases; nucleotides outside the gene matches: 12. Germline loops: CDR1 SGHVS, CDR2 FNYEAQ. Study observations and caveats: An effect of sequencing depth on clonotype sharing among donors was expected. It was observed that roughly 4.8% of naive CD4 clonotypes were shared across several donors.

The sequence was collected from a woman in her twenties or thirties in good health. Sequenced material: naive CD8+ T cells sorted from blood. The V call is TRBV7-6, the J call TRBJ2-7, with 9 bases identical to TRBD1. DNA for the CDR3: TGTGCCAGCAGTTCACCCTCGGACAGGGGAGCCGAGCAGTACTTC. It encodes CASSSPSDRGAEQYF.